This TCR beta chain derives from a study of blood T cell repertoires in COVID-19. Study as a whole: The United States, Italy and Spain provided the acute and convalescent COVID-19 samples.

V was clipped by 2 bases and J by 1 base, with 12 bases between them. This CDR3 is built from 17 residues. The germline V gene encodes CDR1 MGHRA and CDR2 YSYEKL. Per the original methods: Estimated nucleated cell counts came from reference gene primer amplification. Repertoires were generated with immunoSEQ multiplex PCR, while TCRdb's copy carries only in-frame clones and drops some. The V and J calls and clone size were taken over from that table, and D and trimming were inferred from the DNA. The sample lists under 200,000 clones; about nine tenths were seen once. The sequenced sample consisted of peripheral blood. The TCR comes from a woman aged 60-75 years who had recovered from COVID-19. V gene TRBV4-1 combines with J gene TRBJ1-6; D gene uncertain. CDR3 sequence: CASSQSEGTSYNSPLHF. CDR3 coding DNA: TGCGCCAGCAGCCAATCAGAGGGTACGTCCTATAATTCACCCCTCCACTTT.